This is a list of T cell receptor beta chains from one sample in a study of T cell responses to AZD1222 COVID-19 vaccine. Profiling relied on immunoSEQ multiplex PCR, and the TCRdb table lists in-frame clones only, not all of them. The data hold about 110,000 clones, with roughly 87% observed a single time. Sample: peripheral blood, taken on day 0 of MenACWY control vaccination. The receptors were gathered from an adult in good health. The CDR3 runs from the conserved cysteine through the conserved F or W. D genes are given only for firm matches. The size field is filled for only some rows; it gives once, few, many or a size class.

D gene: TRBD2; V gene: TRBV5-1; clone size: -; J gene: TRBJ2-7; CDR3 protein: CASSLGGSAYEQYF; CDR3 DNA: TGCGCCAGCAGCTTAGGCGGGAGTGCCTACGAGCAGTACTTC
D gene: TRBD2; V gene: TRBV2; clone size: -; J gene: TRBJ2-3; CDR3 protein: CATTEREGSDTQYF; CDR3 DNA: TGTGCCACCACCGAGCGGGAGGGCTCAGATACGCAGTATTTT
D gene: TRBD2; V gene: TRBV27; clone size: -; J gene: TRBJ2-1; CDR3 protein: CASRPPGTSGGLYNEQFF; CDR3 DNA: TGTGCCAGCAGGCCCCCGGGGACTAGCGGGGGTCTTTACAATGAGCAGTTCTTC
D gene: -; V gene: TRBV11-2; clone size: few; J gene: TRBJ2-7; CDR3 protein: CASSVGTRNRYEQYF; CDR3 DNA: TGTGCCAGCAGCGTTGGGACAAGGAATCGCTACGAGCAGTACTTC
D gene: TRBD1; V gene: TRBV7-2; clone size: -; J gene: TRBJ1-5; CDR3 protein: CASSIKTGGAEPQHF; CDR3 DNA: TGTGCCAGCAGCATAAAAACAGGGGGCGCAGAGCCCCAGCATTTT
D gene: TRBD1; V gene: TRBV6-1; clone size: once; J gene: TRBJ2-7; CDR3 protein: CASSETGLTPYEQYF; CDR3 DNA: TGTGCCAGCAGTGAGACAGGGCTTACGCCCTACGAGCAGTACTTC
D gene: -; V gene: TRBV11-3; clone size: few; J gene: TRBJ2-2; CDR3 protein: CASSLDRWGAPGTGELFF; CDR3 DNA: TGTGCCAGCAGCTTAGATCGGTGGGGGGCCCCGGGAACCGGGGAGCTGTTTTTT
D gene: -; V gene: TRBV3-1/TRBV3-2; clone size: -; J gene: TRBJ2-2; CDR3 protein: CASSQGAGELFF; CDR3 DNA: TGTGCCAGCAGCCAGGGTGCCGGGGAGCTGTTTTTT
D gene: -; V gene: TRBV5-5; clone size: -; J gene: TRBJ1-1; CDR3 protein: CASSLVGRGSSGNTEAFF; CDR3 DNA: TGTGCCAGCAGCTTGGTAGGCAGGGGATCGTCGGGGAACACTGAAGCTTTCTTT
D gene: TRBD2; V gene: TRBV5-4; clone size: -; J gene: TRBJ2-5; CDR3 protein: CASSQNLAGGETQYF; CDR3 DNA: TGTGCCAGCAGCCAAAATCTAGCGGGAGGAGAGACCCAGTACTTC
D gene: -; V gene: TRBV19; clone size: few; J gene: TRBJ2-1; CDR3 protein: CASSLAGLAEQFF; CDR3 DNA: TGTGCCAGTAGTCTCGCAGGGTTGGCTGAGCAGTTCTTC
D gene: -; V gene: TRBV7-2; clone size: -; J gene: TRBJ1-1; CDR3 protein: CASSLVAGRGTEAFF; CDR3 DNA: TGTGCCAGCAGCTTAGTCGCGGGGCGAGGGACTGAAGCTTTCTTT
D gene: TRBD1; V gene: TRBV6-2/TRBV6-3; clone size: -; J gene: TRBJ2-5; CDR3 protein: CASSRRTGETQYF; CDR3 DNA: TGTGCCAGCAGCCGCCGGACAGGGGAGACCCAGTACTTC
D gene: -; V gene: TRBV3-1/TRBV3-2; clone size: -; J gene: TRBJ1-5; CDR3 protein: CASSRSSINQPQHF; CDR3 DNA: TGTGCCAGCAGCCGCAGCTCGATTAATCAGCCCCAGCATTTT
D gene: TRBD1; V gene: TRBV2; clone size: -; J gene: TRBJ1-4; CDR3 protein: CAMTGAGEKLFF; CDR3 DNA: TGTGCCATGACAGGGGCTGGGGAAAAACTGTTTTTT
D gene: -; V gene: TRBV7-2; clone size: -; J gene: TRBJ2-7; CDR3 protein: CASSLVGFGRDSYEQYF; CDR3 DNA: TGTGCCAGCAGCTTAGTGGGTTTTGGAAGGGACTCCTACGAGCAGTACTTC
D gene: TRBD1; V gene: TRBV3-1/TRBV3-2; clone size: once; J gene: TRBJ1-5; CDR3 protein: CASSPQGGAGQPQHF; CDR3 DNA: TGTGCCAGCAGCCCCCAGGGGGGCGCTGGTCAGCCCCAGCATTTT
D gene: -; V gene: TRBV3-1/TRBV3-2; clone size: -; J gene: TRBJ1-6; CDR3 protein: CASSQITWGVSYNSPLHF; CDR3 DNA: TGTGCCAGCAGCCAAATTACTTGGGGAGTATCCTATAATTCACCCCTCCACTTT
D gene: TRBD1; V gene: TRBV10-3; clone size: -; J gene: TRBJ2-3; CDR3 protein: CAISSGDRGLTDTQYF; CDR3 DNA: TGTGCCATCAGTAGCGGGGACAGGGGGCTGACAGATACGCAGTATTTT
D gene: -; V gene: TRBV6-2/TRBV6-3; clone size: -; J gene: TRBJ1-5; CDR3 protein: CASSYSGGVGNQPQHF; CDR3 DNA: TGTGCCAGCAGTTACTCGGGGGGGGTTGGCAATCAGCCCCAGCATTTT
D gene: -; V gene: TRBV27; clone size: once; J gene: TRBJ1-6; CDR3 protein: CASRPHYNSPLHF; CDR3 DNA: TGTGCCAGCAGGCCTCACTATAATTCACCCCTCCACTTT
D gene: -; V gene: TRBV6-2/TRBV6-3; clone size: -; J gene: TRBJ2-3; CDR3 protein: CASSFSLGGQVIDTQYF; CDR3 DNA: TGTGCCAGCAGTTTCTCCCTCGGGGGCCAGGTTATAGATACGCAGTATTTT
D gene: TRBD1; V gene: TRBV28; clone size: few; J gene: TRBJ1-1; CDR3 protein: CASSRLDRVNTEAFF; CDR3 DNA: TGTGCCAGCAGCCGCCTGGACAGGGTGAACACTGAAGCTTTCTTT